One TCR beta chain is described in this entry. Antigen specificity is unknown. This specimen belongs to a study of T cells in Graves' hyperthyroidism and ophthalmopathy. Whole-study findings and limits: Blood also carried most thyroid clonotypes expanded above 0.001. The model forecast ophthalmopathy, anticipating it by a median about 6.5 months before onset.

The source material, RNA transcripts, was used to amplify TCR beta CDR3 regions. The HTBI primer set drove a first-round RT-PCR of the TCR CDR3. One entry per CDR3 protein results from TCRdb running MiXCR on the multiplex PCR reads. Altogether approximately 380,000 distinct CDR3 sequences are present, under 20% being singletons, with the ten largest covering over 35%. The germline gives CDR1 MNHEY, CDR2 SVGEGT. This CDR3 region has 16 residues. Trimming left V 7 bases short and J 3 bases short, with 20 bases between. Clinical symptoms, serum thyroxine, TRAb, thyroid ultrasound and orbital computed tomography established diagnosis. Fresh peripheral blood, 8 to 10 ml, was the source of the PBMCs.

This chain uses TRBV6-2 or TRBV6-3 with TRBJ2-3; tentative D call: TRBD2 (7 bases). The specimen sequenced was blood. The sequence was collected from a young man with Graves' ophthalmopathy. The CDR3 DNA reads as TGTGCCAGCACCGAGGGGGGGGCCTGGCTGACAGATACGCAGTATTTT. Translated, it gives CASTEGGAWLTDTQYF.